The sequence of this T cell receptor beta chain was determined in a study of cytomegalovirus exposure and HLA in healthy donors. Broader study findings: Later on, a genetic analysis was performed. It linked a missense variant in DCLRE1C with V- and J-gene trimming of TCR beta.

The PCR used 60 Vbeta and 13 Jbeta primers. Measured with immunoSEQ multiplex PCR; TCRdb has only the in-frame clones, and not every one. Of more than 150,000 clones in the sample, roughly 73% were seen once. As regards this clone: Its specificity is not known.

Trimming removed 2 bases from V and 0 bases from J, with 10 bases in between. Germline V CDR1 and CDR2: SGHRS, YFSETQ. The CDR3 is 15 residues long. This clonotype was obtained from a woman between 40 and 55 years old in good health and CMV-seropositive. This chain connects TRBV5-1 to TRBJ2-3; D remains ambiguous. Material for sequencing was PBMCs. The CDR3 sequence is CASSFLAQSTDTQYF. In nucleotides, the CDR3 is TGCGCCAGCAGCTTTTTGGCACAGAGCACAGATACGCAGTATTTT. The variable domain in full, completed from reference TRBV5-1 and TRBJ2-3, reads KAGVTQTPRYLIKTRGQQVTLSCSPISGHRSVSWYQQTPGQGLQFLFEYFSETQRNKGNFPGRFSGRQFSNSRSEMNVSTLELGDSALYLCASSFLAQSTDTQYFGPGTRLTVL.